A selection of T cell receptor beta chains follows, all from one sample in a study of shared clonotypes between healthy human individuals. The data were produced by immunoSEQ multiplex PCR, yet TCRdb's version contains in-frame clones alone and is incomplete. The repertoire holds around 600,000 clones, with more than 95% as singletons. Material: naive CD4+ T cells sorted from blood. These receptors were collected from a woman in her twenties or thirties in good health. Each CDR3 is given with its conserved first and last residue. D genes are given only for firm matches. Clone size is shown for a subset of rows, as once, few, many or a class of expanded clone.

J: TRBJ1-1
D: NA
V: TRBV6-6
size: NA
CDR3: CASSYSAGGTEAFF
DNA: TGTGCCAGCAGTTACTCGGCGGGGGGCACTGAAGCTTTCTTT

J: TRBJ1-5
D: NA
V: TRBV19
size: NA
CDR3: CASRAGGDSQPQHF
DNA: TGTGCCTCAAGGGCTGGAGGAGATAGTCAGCCCCAGCATTTT

J: TRBJ1-3
D: TRBD1
V: TRBV4-1
size: NA
CDR3: CASSQGSQGAFDTIYF
DNA: TGCGCCAGCAGCCAAGGATCACAGGGGGCGTTCGACACCATATATTTT

J: TRBJ1-1
D: TRBD1
V: TRBV27
size: NA
CDR3: CASTPAGGREAFF
DNA: TGTGCCAGCACCCCGGCAGGGGGGAGGGAAGCTTTCTTT

J: TRBJ2-2
D: NA
V: TRBV6-6
size: NA
CDR3: CASSYHRVEGGELFF
DNA: TGTGCCAGCAGTTACCACAGGGTTGAGGGCGGGGAGCTGTTTTTT

J: TRBJ2-1
D: TRBD2
V: TRBV5-1
size: NA
CDR3: CASKTLAGSYNEQFF
DNA: TGCGCCAGCAAAACCTTAGCGGGGTCCTACAATGAGCAGTTCTTC

J: TRBJ1-2
D: TRBD1
V: TRBV28
size: NA
CDR3: CASSSETPTGGPYGYTF
DNA: TGTGCCAGCAGTTCTGAAACCCCCACAGGGGGCCCCTATGGCTACACCTTC

J: TRBJ2-1
D: TRBD2
V: TRBV5-1
size: NA
CDR3: CASSAILWGASGRASRNNEQFF
DNA: TGCGCCAGCAGCGCCATCTTGTGGGGGGCTAGCGGGAGGGCCAGCCGAAACAATGAGCAGTTCTTC

J: TRBJ2-7
D: NA
V: TRBV18
size: NA
CDR3: CASSQGSIQTYEQYF
DNA: TGTGCCAGCTCACAGGGAAGTATCCAGACCTACGAGCAGTACTTC

J: TRBJ2-7
D: TRBD2
V: TRBV19
size: NA
CDR3: CASSTSGRGPGEQYF
DNA: TGTGCCAGTAGCACTAGCGGGAGAGGCCCGGGCGAGCAGTACTTC

J: TRBJ1-2
D: NA
V: TRBV19
size: once
CDR3: CASRLSGTTRSREYGYTF
DNA: TGTGCCAGTCGACTATCTGGGACGACGAGGAGTCGGGAGTATGGCTACACCTTC

J: TRBJ2-7
D: NA
V: TRBV25-1
size: NA
CDR3: CASSEFKGGYEQYF
DNA: TGTGCCAGCAGTGAATTTAAGGGCGGGTACGAGCAGTACTTC

J: TRBJ2-7
D: TRBD2
V: TRBV7-9
size: NA
CDR3: CASSTSGNYEQYF
DNA: TGTGCCAGCAGTACTAGCGGGAACTACGAGCAGTACTTC

J: TRBJ1-2
D: TRBD1
V: TRBV6-6
size: NA
CDR3: CASSYETGGNGYTF
DNA: TGTGCCAGCAGTTACGAGACAGGGGGAAATGGCTACACCTTC

J: TRBJ1-1
D: NA
V: TRBV5-8
size: NA
CDR3: CASSRGGSTMNTEAFF
DNA: TGTGCCAGCAGCCGGGGTGGGAGCACGATGAACACTGAAGCTTTCTTT

J: TRBJ2-3
D: NA
V: TRBV5-5
size: NA
CDR3: CASSFGQPTDTQYF
DNA: TGTGCCAGCAGCTTCGGACAGCCCACAGATACGCAGTATTTT

J: TRBJ2-7
D: TRBD2
V: TRBV5-4
size: NA
CDR3: CASSPGTSHRYEQYF
DNA: TGTGCCAGCAGCCCAGGGACTAGCCATCGCTACGAGCAGTACTTC

J: TRBJ1-1
D: NA
V: TRBV11-2
size: NA
CDR3: CASSFKGVYLEAFF
DNA: TGTGCCAGCAGCTTTAAAGGGGTTTACCTTGAAGCTTTCTTT

J: TRBJ1-2
D: NA
V: TRBV27
size: NA
CDR3: CASSPPGAVTPHYTF
DNA: TGTGCCAGCAGCCCCCCTGGGGCGGTAACCCCCCACTACACCTTC

J: TRBJ2-1
D: NA
V: TRBV9
size: NA
CDR3: CASSVSYRNEQFF
DNA: TGTGCCAGCAGCGTATCTTATAGGAATGAGCAGTTCTTC

J: TRBJ1-4
D: NA
V: TRBV2
size: NA
CDR3: CASRQTGRVWEKLFF
DNA: TGTGCCAGCAGGCAGACAGGCCGGGTTTGGGAAAAACTGTTTTTT

J: TRBJ1-3
D: NA
V: TRBV6-1
size: NA
CDR3: CASSEPGTGNTIYF
DNA: TGTGCCAGCAGTGAGCCCGGGACAGGAAACACCATATATTTT

J: TRBJ1-1
D: NA
V: TRBV5-1
size: once
CDR3: CASSLFQNTEAFF
DNA: TGCGCCAGCAGCTTGTTCCAGAACACTGAAGCTTTCTTT

J: TRBJ1-5
D: NA
V: TRBV6-7
size: once
CDR3: CASSPMGQSNQPQHF
DNA: TGTGCCAGCAGCCCTATGGGCCAGAGCAATCAGCCCCAGCATTTT

J: TRBJ2-1
D: TRBD1
V: TRBV25-1
size: once
CDR3: CASSGGQDLYNEQFF
DNA: TGTGCCAGCAGTGGGGGACAGGACTTATACAATGAGCAGTTCTTC

J: TRBJ1-1
D: NA
V: TRBV15
size: NA
CDR3: CATSRGRDFTEAFF
DNA: TGTGCCACCAGCAGAGGCAGGGACTTCACTGAAGCTTTCTTT

J: TRBJ1-6
D: TRBD1
V: TRBV6-1
size: NA
CDR3: CACRDRGNSPLHF
DNA: TGTGCCTGCCGGGACAGGGGTAATTCACCCCTCCACTTT

J: TRBJ2-3
D: NA
V: TRBV28
size: NA
CDR3: CASSSTGYSTDTQYF
DNA: TGTGCCAGCAGCTCCACCGGCTATAGCACAGATACGCAGTATTTT

J: TRBJ2-4
D: TRBD1
V: TRBV18
size: NA
CDR3: CASSSGQENIQYF
DNA: TGTGCCAGCTCATCCGGACAGGAAAACATTCAGTACTTC

J: TRBJ1-4
D: NA
V: TRBV19
size: NA
CDR3: CASSAGFVATNEKLFF
DNA: TGTGCCAGTAGTGCGGGATTCGTAGCAACTAATGAAAAACTGTTTTTT

J: TRBJ2-3
D: TRBD2
V: TRBV5-1
size: NA
CDR3: CASSPTSGRSSNTQYF
DNA: TGCGCCAGCAGCCCTACTAGCGGGAGGTCGTCAAATACGCAGTATTTT

J: TRBJ1-5
D: TRBD1
V: TRBV2
size: NA
CDR3: CASRDDRGNQPQHF
DNA: TGTGCCAGCAGGGACGACAGGGGAAATCAGCCCCAGCATTTT

J: TRBJ1-1
D: NA
V: TRBV27
size: NA
CDR3: CASSLSWRTNTEAFF
DNA: TGTGCCAGCAGTTTATCCTGGCGCACGAACACTGAAGCTTTCTTT

J: TRBJ1-2
D: TRBD1
V: TRBV27
size: NA
CDR3: CASSSGTVYGYTF
DNA: TGTGCCAGCAGTTCCGGGACAGTCTATGGCTACACCTTC

J: TRBJ2-1
D: TRBD2
V: TRBV7-9
size: NA
CDR3: CASSARLAGIAYNEQFF
DNA: TGTGCCAGCAGCGCCCGACTAGCGGGAATCGCCTACAATGAGCAGTTCTTC

J: TRBJ2-3
D: NA
V: TRBV18
size: NA
CDR3: CASSRSELGSDTQYF
DNA: TGTGCCAGCTCCCGAAGCGAGCTGGGCTCAGATACGCAGTATTTT

J: TRBJ1-2
D: NA
V: TRBV28
size: NA
CDR3: CASTLGPPGYTF
DNA: TGTGCCAGCACCCTGGGCCCACCGGGCTACACCTTC

J: TRBJ2-1
D: NA
V: TRBV10-3
size: NA
CDR3: CAISEFSESYNEQFF
DNA: TGTGCCATCAGTGAGTTCTCCGAATCCTACAATGAGCAGTTCTTC